This T cell receptor (beta chain) emerged from a study of Ad26.COV2.S vaccination and SARS-CoV-2 variants. Overall study: Recipients of Ad26.COV2.S got it intramuscularly, once or twice 56 days apart.

Sequencing used immunoSEQ multiplex PCR; TCRdb keeps in-frame clones, though not all of them. The sample holds some 250,000 clones, 88% seen once. Germline V CDR1 and CDR2: MDHEN, SYDVKM. V was shortened by 3 bases and J by 4 bases, with 6 bases between the two germline ends. The CDR3 is 13 residues long. Treatment specified: some 19 received Ad26.COV2.S at low or high dose, single or two shots; five or six received placebo; per-sample allocation not given. Samples were taken on day 63 after the first vaccine or placebo injection. This specimen was peripheral blood, taken in a trial of Ad26.COV2.S vaccine versus placebo. The sequence was collected from a person between 18 and 60 years old who received the Ad26.COV2.S COVID-19 vaccine or a placebo. The chain recombines TRBV28 with TRBJ2-2, with D unresolved. The CDR3 loop reads CASSFRLTGELFF. DNA for the CDR3: TGTGCCAGCAGTTTTCGGCTCACCGGGGAGCTGTTTTTT.